The entry below describes one T cell receptor (beta chain). This record comes from a study of blood T cell repertoires in COVID-19. Study at large: The cDNA or gDNA used as material had been derived from T cells, B-cell-depleted T cells, or PBMCs.

Participants, about 18 to 90 years old, spanned 25 or so US areas. Assignments of participants to cohorts depended upon their own reported clinical history. Original data processing: Cell counts per sample came from amplifying reference gene primers. Profiled with immunoSEQ multiplex PCR; TCRdb holds only in-frame clones, not every one. D and trimming were read from the DNA, whereas the V and J calls and clone size are those reported in that table. The sample includes 380,000 or so clones, roughly 90% seen only once; the top ten take more than 0.9%. CDR3 size: 14 residues. V gave up 4 bases and J gave up 0 bases, with 8 bases separating them. Germline values: CDR1 LGHNA, CDR2 YSLEER.

The chain carries TRBV4-3 and TRBJ2-3, with unresolved D. This sequence was found in a woman in her 30s with acute COVID-19. The source material was PBMCs or T cells enriched from blood (not recorded which). The CDR3 spells CASSPTTSTDTQYF. The CDR3 DNA reads as TGCGCCAGCAGCCCGACGACTAGCACAGATACGCAGTATTTT.